This TCR beta chain comes out of a study of T cells in Graves' hyperthyroidism and ophthalmopathy. Ten or more counts support this clonotype. Antigen specificity is unknown. The investigators amplified TCR beta CDR3 regions from RNA transcripts. TCR CDR3 underwent first-round RT-PCR with the HTBI primer set. TCRdb ran MiXCR on the multiplex PCR reads and lists one entry per CDR3 protein. The table has 550,000 to 800,000 distinct CDR3 sequences, about 18% seen once. The germline V and J ends were trimmed by 2 bases and 7 bases, with 12 bases remaining between them. Per germline, CDR1 SGHTA and CDR2 FQGNSA. The CDR3 has 15 residues. Study-level points and caveats: Among clonotypes expanded in thyroid above 0.001, most were also found in blood.

The TCR comes from a man in his forties or fifties with Graves' hyperthyroidism. The sample comprised blood. The chain has TRBV7-2 and TRBJ1-6; weak D call: TRBD1 (5 bases). Here the CDR3 DNA reads TGTGCCAGCAGCTTATCGGCAGGGATAAATTCACCCCTCCACTTT. The encoded protein is CASSLSAGINSPLHF.